Below are 6 T cell receptor beta chains sequenced from a single sample in a study of T cells in Graves' hyperthyroidism and ophthalmopathy. The source material, RNA transcripts, was used to amplify TCR beta CDR3 regions. Researchers ran a first-round RT-PCR on the TCR CDR3 using the HTBI primer set. TCRdb processed the multiplex PCR reads anew with MiXCR; each CDR3 protein has one entry. Among 300,000 to 500,000 distinct CDR3 sequences listed, about 14% were seen once. Sequencing was carried out using blood. All receptors derive from a man between 50 and 59 years old with Graves' ophthalmopathy.

The genes are TRBV4-1 and TRBJ2-1; D is tentatively TRBD1 or TRBD2 (5 bases each). This CDR3 has 15 amino acids. V lost 4 bases to trimming and J lost 7 bases, with 17 bases between them. Germline lookup yields CDR1 MGHRA and CDR2 YSYEKL. CDR3 sequence (DNA): TGCGCCAGCAGCCGAGATCTGGGGACGTTTAATGAGCAGTTCTTC. Translation: CASSRDLGTFNEQFF.

The J gene is TRBJ1-3, the V gene TRBV14, with D unresolved. The germline V and J ends were trimmed by 6 bases and 0 bases, with 9 bases remaining between them. CDR3 length equals 14 residues. Germline values: CDR1 SGHDN, CDR2 FVKESK. The CDR3 region is CASRAWGSGNTIYF. The CDR3 DNA reads as TGTGCCAGCAGAGCTTGGGGCTCTGGAAACACCATATATTTT.

This sequence joins TRBV7-6 and TRBJ1-6; D is perhaps TRBD1 (6 bases). This CDR3 is 17 amino acids long. CDR1 and CDR2 from the germline V gene are SGHVS and FNYEAQ. Trimming took off 6 bases at V and 0 bases at J, with 15 bases between the two ends. The CDR3 is CASSLDSPSSYNSPLHF. The CDR3 DNA follows: TGTGCCAGCAGTTTGGACAGCCCTAGCTCCTATAATTCACCCCTCCACTTT.

This clonotype was seen repeatedly, ten times or more. V gene TRBV18 combines with J gene TRBJ2-1; maybe TRBD2 (5 bases). Germline CDR1 is KGHSH and CDR2 is LQKENI. There are 14 residues in the CDR3. The V gene lost 0 bases and the J gene lost 9 bases, with 12 bases spanning the gap. The DNA for the CDR3 is TGTGCCAGCTCACCACCGTCGGGGTTCACTGAGCAGTTCTTC. Protein sequence: CASSPPSGFTEQFF. Full variable domain (missing parts from reference TRBV18 and TRBJ2-1): NAGVMQNPRHLVRRRGQEARLRCSPMKGHSHVYWYRQLPEEGLKFMVYLQKENIIDESGMPKERFSAEFPKEGPSILRIQQVVRGDSAAYFCASSPPSGFTEQFFGPGTRLTVL.

This clonotype has a handful of counts. The rearrangement links TRBV10-3 to TRBJ1-1; D is unclear. The V gene's germline CDR1 is ENHRY and CDR2 SYGVKD. There are 13 residues in the CDR3. V gave up 2 bases and J gave up 1 base, with 5 bases separating them. Written as DNA, the CDR3 is TGTGCCATCAGTGAGACACAGAACACTGAAGCTTTCTTT. Translating it yields CAISETQNTEAFF.

This chain uses TRBV2 with TRBJ2-5, with TRBD2 identical over 7 bases. This CDR3 has 16 amino acids. J lost 2 bases, V lost 8 bases, and 14 bases had no gene match. Looked up from germline, CDR1 is SNHLY and CDR2 is FYNNEI. CDR3 protein: CASGGASGGRQETQYF. CDR3 DNA: TGTGCCAGCGGGGGAGCGTCGGGAGGAAGGCAAGAGACCCAGTACTTC.